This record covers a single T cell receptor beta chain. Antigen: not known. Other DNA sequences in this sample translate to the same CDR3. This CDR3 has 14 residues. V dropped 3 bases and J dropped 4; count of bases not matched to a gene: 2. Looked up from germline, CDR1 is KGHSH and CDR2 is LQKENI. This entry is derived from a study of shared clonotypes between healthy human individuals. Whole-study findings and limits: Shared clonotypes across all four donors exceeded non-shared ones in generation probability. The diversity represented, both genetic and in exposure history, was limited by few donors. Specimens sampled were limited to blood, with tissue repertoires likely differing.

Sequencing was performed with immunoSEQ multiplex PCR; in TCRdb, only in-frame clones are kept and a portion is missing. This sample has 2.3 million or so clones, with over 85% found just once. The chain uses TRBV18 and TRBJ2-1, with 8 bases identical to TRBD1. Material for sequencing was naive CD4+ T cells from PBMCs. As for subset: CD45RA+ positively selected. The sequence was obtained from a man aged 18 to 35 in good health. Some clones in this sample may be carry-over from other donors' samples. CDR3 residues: CASSPRTGYNEQFF. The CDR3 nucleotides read TGTGCCAGCTCACCTCGGACAGGGTACAATGAGCAGTTCTTC.